These T cell receptor beta chains were read from a single sample in a study of blood T cell repertoires in COVID-19. This table comes from immunoSEQ multiplex PCR, and its TCRdb copy is limited to in-frame clones, with some not included. The repertoire holds 300,000 to 450,000 clones, with approximately 84% as singletons. Material: PBMCs or T cells enriched from blood (not recorded which). These receptor sequences come from a woman aged 25 to 39 who had recovered from COVID-19. The CDR3 runs from the conserved cysteine through the conserved F or W. The D gene is left open where the match is weak. Not every row has a clone size; where given, it reads once, few, many or a size class.

V gene	D gene	clone size	J gene	CDR3 length	CDR3 DNA	CDR3 protein
TRBV6-5	TRBD1	.	TRBJ1-6	15	TGTGCCAGCAACATTAGGACAGGGGGGGATTCACCCCTCCACTTT	CASNIRTGGDSPLHF
TRBV28	TRBD2	.	TRBJ2-2	15	TGTGCCAGCAGGGTAGCGGGGACGAACACCGGGGAGCTGTTTTTT	CASRVAGTNTGELFF
TRBV19	TRBD1	.	TRBJ1-2	16	TGTGCCAGTAACCTCTACCCGGGACAGGAGATCTATGGCTACACCTTC	CASNLYPGQEIYGYTF
TRBV30	.	.	TRBJ1-5	13	TGTGCCTGGAGTGTAAGCGTAACTCAGCCCCAGCATTTT	CAWSVSVTQPQHF
TRBV18	TRBD2	once	TRBJ2-3	16	TGTGCCAGCTCACGACAGCGGGGTAGCGGCACAGATACGCAGTATTTT	CASSRQRGSGTDTQYF
TRBV28	.	.	TRBJ1-2	13	TGTGCCAGCAGTGGGACACGACAAAATGGCTACACCTTC	CASSGTRQNGYTF
TRBV19	TRBD1	once	TRBJ1-2	14	TGTGCCAGTAGTGCGGACAGGGTGTACTATGGCTACACCTTC	CASSADRVYYGYTF
TRBV24-1	.	.	TRBJ1-4	15	TGTGCCACCAGTGATTCAGGGCCGGCTAATGAAAAACTGTTTTTT	CATSDSGPANEKLFF
TRBV5-1	.	few	TRBJ2-2	16	TGCGCCAGCAGCGCCCCACTGGGGCGGAACACCGGGGAGCTGTTTTTT	CASSAPLGRNTGELFF
TRBV28	TRBD1	.	TRBJ1-2	16	TGTGCCAGCAGTCCACCCCGAGGACAGGCGCCAGGTGGCTACACCTTC	CASSPPRGQAPGGYTF
TRBV5-1	TRBD1	.	TRBJ2-7	14	TGCGCCAGCAGCGTAAACCCCGGGACAGGGTGGCAGTACTTC	CASSVNPGTGWQYF
TRBV27	.	.	TRBJ1-2	14	TGTGCCAGCAGTTTAACGACGGGAAGCTATGGCTACACCTTC	CASSLTTGSYGYTF
TRBV7-8	TRBD1	.	TRBJ2-7	14	TGTGCCAGCAGCTTAGGGGACAGGGTATACGAGCAGTACTTC	CASSLGDRVYEQYF
TRBV29-1	TRBD1	.	TRBJ1-1	16	TGCAGCGTAACGTTCGGGACAGGGGGCCTGGGCACTGAAGCTTTCTTT	CSVTFGTGGLGTEAFF
TRBV7-9	TRBD1	.	TRBJ1-3	17	TGTGCCAGCGAGTCCGGGACAGGGGAAATCTCTGGAAACACCATATATTTT	CASESGTGEISGNTIYF
TRBV24-1	TRBD1	.	TRBJ1-5	15	TGTGCCACCAGTGAAACCGGGACAGGTAATCAGCCCCAGCATTTT	CATSETGTGNQPQHF